The entry below describes one T cell receptor (beta chain). This sample includes further DNA sequences coding for the same CDR3. Across roughly 25 US areas, participants ranged in age from about 18 to 90 years. These data originate in a study of blood T cell repertoires in COVID-19. Study-wide background: T cells, B-cell-depleted T cells, or PBMCs provided the cDNA or gDNA that served as material.

Authors' processing steps: Cell counts per sample came from amplifying reference gene primers. Here immunoSEQ multiplex PCR was the method, and the copy in TCRdb shows in-frame clones only, minus some. V, J and clone size are taken as reported in that table, and D and trimming were inferred from the DNA itself. The repertoire has about 270,000 clones, 80% to 90% of them found once; the top ten carry over 2%. Sequenced: PBMCs or T cells enriched from blood (not recorded which). This clonotype was sampled from a woman between 18 and 29 years old who had recovered from COVID-19.

In nucleotides, the CDR3 is TGTGCCAGTAGTTACAGGGGTAGCAATCAGCCCCAGCATTTT. This translates into CASSYRGSNQPQHF. The rearrangement joins TRBV19 to TRBJ1-5, with TRBD1 matching over 7 bases. The CDR3 has 14 amino acids. CDR1 and CDR2 (germline): LNHDA, SQIVND (reference sequence). V was clipped by 5 bases and J by 0 bases; unmatched bases: 1.